This TCR beta chain was sequenced during a study of control samples from healthy donors and cancer patients. Repertoires were generated with immunoSEQ multiplex PCR, while TCRdb's copy carries only in-frame clones and drops some. Altogether about 180,000 clones are present, about 92% being singletons, with the ten largest covering approximately 1.5%. This CDR3 contains 13 residues. The germline V gene encodes CDR1 SGHRS and CDR2 YFSETQ. V was cut by 0 bases and J by 2 bases, with 2 bases left in between. The rearrangement links TRBV5-1 to TRBJ2-2; D gene ambiguous. The sequence was collected from a man aged 25-45 years in good health. The sequenced material came from blood. CDR3 residues: CASSLGNTGELFF. Here the CDR3 DNA reads TGCGCCAGCAGCTTGGGCAACACCGGGGAGCTGTTTTTT.